One and the same sample provided the 24 T cell receptor beta chains below, sequenced in a study of T cell responses to AZD1222 COVID-19 vaccine. Libraries were prepared by immunoSEQ multiplex PCR; TCRdb keeps only in-frame clonotypes and omits some of them. Of approximately 150,000 clones listed, around nine tenths were seen once; the top ten hold roughly 4.7%. Source: peripheral blood, taken on day 0 of AZD1222 vaccination. The receptors were sampled from an adult in good health.

V is TRBV28 and J is TRBJ2-1; D call uncertain. The V gene lost 6 bases and the J gene lost 5 bases, with 26 bases spanning the gap. CDR3 length: 18 amino acids. Germline V gives CDR1 MDHEN, CDR2 SYDVKM. CDR3 amino acids: CASSQTFRDLNSNNEQFF. CDR3 in DNA: TGTGCCAGCAGCCAAACGTTTAGGGATCTTAATTCCAACAATGAGCAGTTCTTC.

CDR3 in DNA: TGTGCCAGCAGCTTAGACCCCCCCCGCGGCCTCTTCACAGATACGCAGTATTTT. This gives the protein CASSLDPPRGLFTDTQYF. The V call is TRBV7-6, the J call TRBJ2-3; no reliable D call. From germline, CDR1 is SGHVS and CDR2 FNYEAQ. The CDR3 runs to 18 residues. The ends were cut back, 1 base at V and 2 bases at J, with 19 bases in the middle.

This chain uses TRBV7-2 with TRBJ2-6; D is unclear. Germline CDR1 reads SGHTA; CDR2 reads FQGNSA. CDR3 length: 16 amino acids. V was clipped by 0 bases and J by 0 bases, with 6 bases between them. DNA of the CDR3: TGTGCCAGCAGCTTAGCTCGGCGCTCTGGGGCCAACGTCCTGACTTTC. It translates to CASSLARRSGANVLTF.

The V gene is TRBV5-5, the J gene TRBJ2-2; D not certain. This CDR3 comprises 12 residues. Germline assignment: CDR1 SGHKS and CDR2 YYEKEE (reference sequence). With 6 bases removed from V and 4 bases from J, the gap between germline ends came to 7 bases. The CDR3 bases are TGTGCCAGCACCCCTCCCACCGGGGAGCTGTTTTTT. Protein sequence: CASTPPTGELFF.

The chain uses TRBV15 and TRBJ2-4, with TRBD1 matching over 7 bases. Trimming at V came to 3 bases and at J to 2 bases, leaving 10 bases not matched to a gene. The CDR3 is made up of 17 amino acids. CDR1 and CDR2 (germline): LNHNV, YYDKDF (reference sequence). The CDR3 region is CATSRPKWTGSKNIQYF. CDR3 coding DNA: TGTGCCACCAGCAGGCCCAAATGGACAGGTTCCAAAAACATTCAGTACTTC.

V is TRBV11-2 and J is TRBJ2-2; D gene unclear. The CDR3 has 12 amino acids. V lost 6 bases and J lost 3, with 5 bases in between. Germline V lookup: CDR1 SGHAT, CDR2 FQNNGV. This CDR3 reads CASRPDTGELFF. The CDR3 DNA reads TGTGCCAGCAGACCTGACACCGGGGAGCTGTTTTTT.

This sequence joins TRBV5-1 and TRBJ1-1, with 11 bases lining up with TRBD1. From germline, CDR1 is SGHRS and CDR2 YFSETQ. The CDR3 runs to 17 residues. With V trimmed by 2 bases and J by 5 bases, 11 bases remained unmatched. The CDR3 sequence: CASSLGQGAGVRTEAFF. The CDR3 region has the DNA TGCGCCAGCAGCTTAGGACAGGGGGCAGGGGTACGGACTGAAGCTTTCTTT.

Regarding this clone: The identical CDR3 is also encoded by other nucleotide sequences in the sample. The chain recombines TRBV27 with TRBJ2-7; D is unclear. V was trimmed by 6 bases and J by 0 bases, leaving 6 bases between them. The germline CDR1 and CDR2 sequences are MNHEY and SMNVEV (reference sequence). The CDR3 has 12 residues. CDR3 sequence: CASSPSSYEQYF. CDR3 in DNA: TGTGCCAGCAGCCCTAGCTCCTACGAGCAGTACTTC.

The chain's CDR3 is CASSQKDNFDEQYF. The CDR3 coding sequence is TGTGCCAGCAGCCAAAAGGACAACTTCGACGAGCAGTACTTC. The rearrangement uses TRBV4-2 and TRBJ2-7, with a tentative D call TRBD1 (5 bases). The ends were cut back, 2 bases at V and 5 bases at J, with 13 bases in the middle. CDR1 is LGHNA and CDR2 is YNFKEQ in the germline V gene. This CDR3 comprises 14 residues.

The chain is built from TRBV10-3 and TRBJ2-5; 10 bases line up with TRBD1. CDR3 length equals 14 residues. The germline CDR1 and CDR2 sequences are ENHRY and SYGVKD. The J segment lost 5 bases and the V segment lost 6 bases, leaving 6 bases of the junction unmatched. The CDR3: CAISQTGGRETQYF. CDR3 DNA sequence: TGTGCCATCAGCCAGACAGGGGGCCGGGAGACCCAGTACTTC.

This clone showed up just a few times. The chain uses TRBV30 and TRBJ1-3, with 7 bases identical to TRBD1. The CDR3 runs 15 residues. The germline V gene has CDR1 GTSNPN and CDR2 SVGIG (reference sequence). The V and J ends lost 4 bases and 2 bases, in that order; junction bases with no gene match: 8. CDR3 amino acids: CAWKRGRLPGNTIYF. The DNA for the CDR3 is TGTGCCTGGAAAAGGGGGCGACTTCCTGGAAACACCATATATTTT.

The chain couples TRBV9 to TRBJ2-5; D gene unclear. CDR1 SGDLS and CDR2 YYNGEE come from the germline V gene. With 0 bases removed from V and 1 base from J, the gap between germline ends came to 10 bases. This CDR3 comprises 15 residues. CDR3 nucleotide sequence: TGTGCCAGCAGCGTAGGGATGGGATTCCAAGAGACCCAGTACTTC. This codes for CASSVGMGFQETQYF.

The chain is built from TRBV6-2 or TRBV6-3 and TRBJ2-7; weak D call: TRBD2 (6 bases). The CDR3 totals 15 residues. Looked up from germline, CDR1 is MNHEY and CDR2 is SVGEGT. The V gene lost 4 bases and the J gene lost 0 bases, with 13 bases spanning the gap. The chain's CDR3 is CASSSRSSGSYEQYF. CDR3 bases: TGTGCCAGCAGTTCCCGGAGTAGCGGCTCCTACGAGCAGTACTTC.

The chain is built from TRBV6-6 and TRBJ2-2; D uncertain. Germline CDR1 reads MNHNY; CDR2 reads SVGAGI (reference sequence). V lost 7 bases, J lost 6 bases, and 6 bases lay in between. The CDR3 length is 11 residues. The chain's CDR3 is CASTGSGELFF. The CDR3 bases are TGTGCCAGCACCGGCTCCGGGGAGCTGTTTTTT.

CDR3 region: CASSPWRSTDTQYF. The CDR3 bases are TGTGCCAGCAGCCCCTGGAGGAGCACAGATACGCAGTATTTT. V is TRBV14 and J is TRBJ2-3, with D perhaps TRBD2 (5 bases). Trimming removed 4 bases at V and 0 bases at J, with 8 bases between. The CDR3 loop spans 14 amino acids. Germline loops: CDR1 SGHDN, CDR2 FVKESK.

The genes are TRBV18 and TRBJ1-3; TRBD1 matches 8 bases. The CDR3 has 18 amino acids. Germline V gene sequence: CDR1 KGHSH, CDR2 LQKENI. V was clipped by 3 bases and J by 2 bases; unmatched bases: 12. The CDR3 loop reads CASSPLPPETGAGNTIYF. Here the CDR3 DNA reads TGTGCCAGCTCACCGTTACCTCCGGAGACAGGGGCTGGAAACACCATATATTTT.

This clone has more than one count but fewer than ten. This chain uses TRBV12-3 or TRBV12-4 with TRBJ1-2; possibly TRBD1 for D (5 bases). The V end was cut by 5 bases, the J end by 4 bases, with 5 bases between. There are 11 residues in the CDR3. The CDR3 spells CASSQGYGYTF. CDR3 coding DNA: TGTGCCAGCAGTCAGGGCTATGGCTACACCTTC.

The chain joins TRBV7-8 to TRBJ1-3; possibly TRBD1 for D (6 bases). V dropped 4 bases and J dropped 1 base, with 8 bases sitting between them. The CDR3 has 14 residues. Germline V gene sequence: CDR1 SGHVS, CDR2 FQNEAQ. CDR3 loop: CASSWRGSGNTIYF. The CDR3 DNA is TGTGCCAGCAGCTGGAGGGGGTCTGGAAACACCATATATTTT.

This sequence joins TRBV18 and TRBJ1-2; TRBD1 aligns across 11 bases. Germline V lookup: CDR1 KGHSH, CDR2 LQKENI. Germline trimming cut 1 base from V and 2 bases from J; bases unmatched to any gene: 3. The CDR3 has 16 residues. The CDR3 sequence: CASSPRGTGGNYGYTF. CDR3 nucleotides: TGTGCCAGCTCACCACGTGGGACAGGGGGAAACTATGGCTACACCTTC. Drawing the rest from reference TRBV18 and TRBJ1-2, the complete variable domain is NAGVMQNPRHLVRRRGQEARLRCSPMKGHSHVYWYRQLPEEGLKFMVYLQKENIIDESGMPKERFSAEFPKEGPSILRIQQVVRGDSAAYFCASSPRGTGGNYGYTFGSGTRLTVV.

The chain recombines TRBV7-9 with TRBJ2-5; TRBD1 might be the D (5 bases). The CDR3 loop spans 13 amino acids. The V gene lost 4 bases and the J gene lost 5 bases, with 11 bases spanning the gap. The germline V gene has CDR1 SEHNR and CDR2 FQNEAQ (reference sequence). CDR3 in DNA: TGTGCCAGCAGCTCAAGGGGATCGGAGACCCAGTACTTC. It specifies CASSSRGSETQYF.

V gene TRBV5-4 combines with J gene TRBJ2-1; perhaps TRBD2 as D (7 bases). The CDR3 has 15 amino acids. The V gene lost 3 bases and the J gene lost 8 bases, with 18 bases spanning the gap. Germline V lookup: CDR1 SGHNT, CDR2 YYREEE (reference sequence). The CDR3: CASSWAGAWDDEQFF. The CDR3 DNA reads TGTGCCAGCAGCTGGGCGGGGGCGTGGGACGATGAGCAGTTCTTC.

V and J are TRBV5-4 and TRBJ1-6; no clear D. The CDR3 runs 15 residues. The V and J ends lost 0 bases and 7 bases respectively, with 11 bases between them. The germline CDR1 and CDR2 sequences are SGHNT and YYREEE (reference sequence). The CDR3 here is CASSLVGQGNSPLHF. The CDR3 nucleotides read TGTGCCAGCAGCTTGGTAGGCCAAGGGAATTCACCCCTCCACTTT.

This chain's CDR3 is CASSIGVGSSGANVLTF. The CDR3 coding sequence is TGTGCCAGTAGTATAGGTGTGGGGTCCTCTGGGGCCAACGTCCTGACTTTC. The chain couples TRBV19 to TRBJ2-6; D unresolved. V was pared by 1 base and J by 0 bases, with 10 bases between. CDR1 is LNHDA, CDR2 SQIVND, per germline (reference sequence). The CDR3 totals 17 residues.

This chain connects TRBV19 to TRBJ2-2; the D gene is possibly TRBD2 (5 bases). Deletions cut 6 bases from V and 6 bases from J, with 14 bases between. The CDR3 extends over 14 amino acids. Germline CDR1 reads LNHDA; CDR2 reads SQIVND (reference sequence). The CDR3 loop reads CASRTAPGAGELFF. The DNA for the CDR3 is TGTGCCAGTAGAACCGCGCCCGGGGCCGGGGAGCTGTTTTTT.